Below, one T cell receptor beta chain is given with its context. Antigen: not known. The data derive from a study of cytomegalovirus exposure and HLA in healthy donors. Overall study findings and caveats: A later analysis showed that HLA-associated TCR beta chains had undergone more clonal expansion than equally common others. In vitro experiments confirmed that a few CMV-associated chains were specific for CMV antigens. Near-uniform donor sequencing depth was presumed by presence/absence analyses.

PCR amplification relied on 60 Vbeta primers (plus 13 Jbeta primers). Repertoires were generated with immunoSEQ multiplex PCR, while TCRdb's copy carries only in-frame clones and drops some. The sample records tens of thousands of clones, over 70% being singletons. The ends were cut back, 5 bases at V and 0 bases at J, with 15 bases in the middle. There are 16 residues in the CDR3. Germline V lookup: CDR1 SGHRS, CDR2 YFSETQ. The sequencing sample was made of PBMCs. This clonotype originated in a human donor in good health. The chain has TRBV5-1 and TRBJ1-3; D call uncertain. This chain's CDR3 is CASSLDLLRSGNTIYF. In nucleotides, the CDR3 is TGCGCCAGCAGTTTAGACTTACTACGCTCTGGAAACACCATATATTTT.